Only one count was recorded for the clone carrying this T cell receptor (beta chain). V dropped 11 bases and J dropped 8 bases, with 27 bases sitting between them. Germline V gene lookup returns CDR1 MNHEY and CDR2 SVGAGI. The CDR3 consists of 15 residues. The data stem from a study of blood T cell repertoires in COVID-19. Original analysis: Estimated nucleated cell counts came from reference gene primer amplification. Sequencing was performed with immunoSEQ multiplex PCR; in TCRdb, only in-frame clones are kept and a portion is missing. That table is the source of V, J and clone size, and D and trimming were worked out from the DNA. Of tens of thousands of clones in the sample, about nine tenths are singletons; the top ten hold 9.1%.

This TCR was recovered from a human donor in a cohort sampled during active COVID-19. V is TRBV6-5 and J is TRBJ1-1, with D maybe TRBD1 (6 bases). Input material: peripheral blood. CDR3 nucleotides: TGTGCCTATAGGTCGGGACACATGAACACTGAGGAAGCTTTCTTT. Protein product: CAYRSGHMNTEEAFF.